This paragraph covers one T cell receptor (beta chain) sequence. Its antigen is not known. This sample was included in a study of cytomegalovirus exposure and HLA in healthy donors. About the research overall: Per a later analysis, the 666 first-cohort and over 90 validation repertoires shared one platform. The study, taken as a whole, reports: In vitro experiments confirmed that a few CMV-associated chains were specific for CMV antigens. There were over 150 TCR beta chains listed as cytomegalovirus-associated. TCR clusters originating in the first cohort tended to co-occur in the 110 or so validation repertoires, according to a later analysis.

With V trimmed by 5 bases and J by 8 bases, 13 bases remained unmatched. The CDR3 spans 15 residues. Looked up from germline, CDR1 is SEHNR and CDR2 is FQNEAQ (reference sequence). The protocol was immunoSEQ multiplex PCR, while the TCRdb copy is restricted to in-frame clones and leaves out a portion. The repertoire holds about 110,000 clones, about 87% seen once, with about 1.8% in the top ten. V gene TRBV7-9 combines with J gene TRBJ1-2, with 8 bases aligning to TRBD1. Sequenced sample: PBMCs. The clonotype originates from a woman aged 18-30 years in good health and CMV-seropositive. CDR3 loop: CASSHSSDRAGGYTF. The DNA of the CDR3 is TGTGCCAGCAGCCATTCCTCGGACAGGGCCGGGGGCTACACCTTC.